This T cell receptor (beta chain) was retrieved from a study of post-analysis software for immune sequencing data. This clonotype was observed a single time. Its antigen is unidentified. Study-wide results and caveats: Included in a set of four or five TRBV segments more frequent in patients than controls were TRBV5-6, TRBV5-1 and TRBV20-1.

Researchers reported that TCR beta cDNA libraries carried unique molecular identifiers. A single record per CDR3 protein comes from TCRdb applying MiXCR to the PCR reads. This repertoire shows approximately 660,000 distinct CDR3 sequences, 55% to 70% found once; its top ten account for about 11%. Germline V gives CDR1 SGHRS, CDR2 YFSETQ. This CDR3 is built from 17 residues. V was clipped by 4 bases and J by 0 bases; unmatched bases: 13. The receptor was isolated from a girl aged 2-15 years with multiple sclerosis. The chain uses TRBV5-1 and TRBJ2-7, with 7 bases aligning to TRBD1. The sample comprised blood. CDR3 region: CASSIRDSSSSSYEQYF. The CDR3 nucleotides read TGCGCCAGCAGCATCCGGGACAGTTCTTCGAGCTCCTACGAGCAGTACTTC.